The TCR beta chain described here comes from a study of blood T cell repertoires in COVID-19 (TCRdb year 2020). General notes on the study: Samples covering the acute and convalescent phases of COVID-19 were provided by collaborators in the United States, Italy and Spain. The material from the prospective study consisted of cDNA or gDNA derived from T cells, B-cell-depleted T cells, or PBMCs. The dataset comprised deeply sampled blood TCRbeta repertoires from subjects exposed to, actively infected with, or recovered from COVID-19. The repertoires were released in a freely available public database intended as a resource for research on the immune response to SARS-CoV-2. Samples came from the ongoing ImmuneRACE study (first 160 participants) plus 1,254 subjects from 6 global collaborators. The sample metadata nearly always contained a de-identified subject ID, COVID-19 status, age in years and sex. HLA class I and class II types, where available, came from metadata supplied by the sample provider rather than from assay-based typing.

This clone has only a few counts. What this receptor recognizes is not known. No base-level quality is on record; no much larger clone is a single base apart. Collaborating institutions collected whole blood in K2EDTA tubes following their own protocols. For TCRbeta analysis, collaborator samples were shipped as frozen whole blood, as isolated PBMCs, or as DNA extracted from either sample type. What the authors observed across the whole study: How much clinical and demographic metadata was included differed by source and by participant, and the metadata was provided uncurated.

Deletion took 6 bases off V and 7 bases off J, with a span of 18 bases between the germline ends. From cysteine to phenylalanine, the CDR3 is 14 amino acids long. The retained sequence is limited to the CDR3, 42 bases, with the frame set at the first base. CDR1 and CDR2 (MDHEN, SYDVKM) derive from the germline V gene. The immunoSEQ Assay, a bias-controlled multiplex PCR, was used to amplify TCRbeta CDR3 regions from genomic DNA. In the authors' own workflow: Nucleated cell counts per sample were estimated from amplification of reference gene primers within the assay. Sequence reads were collapsed and filtered to measure the absolute abundance of every unique TCRbeta CDR3 rearrangement. For each sample, productive Simpson clonality was calculated by taking the square root of Simpson's diversity index across productive rearrangements. Here the immuneACCESS table is served through TCRdb, limited to in-frame sequences with V and J called. Missing clones are a known gap in these copies; in checked studies unresolved V genes cover under half, and the rest lacks a known reason. That table furnishes V, J and clone size, whereas the DNA furnished D and trimming. This sample gives fewer than 200,000 clones in total; 80% to 90% of them show up just once. Approximately 2% of the sample is held by the ten biggest clonotypes.

The sequencing sample was made of peripheral blood. The sequence was collected from a woman aged 80 or over with acute or convalescent COVID-19. The V gene is TRBV28 and the J gene is TRBJ1-2, with TRBD1 tentatively as D gene (6 bases match). DNA sequence: TGTGCCAGCAGCGTCGGCGGGGGGGCCGGTGGCTACACCTTC. Protein translation: CASSVGGGAGGYTF.